The present T cell receptor beta chain was sequenced within a study of technical replicates of blood from a handful of donors. Some clones are missing from TCRdb's copy, which holds only in-frame ones; the method was immunoSEQ multiplex PCR. The sample yields over 50,000 clones, about 87% seen once. CDR1 SGDLS and CDR2 YYNGEE come from the germline V gene. Trimming removed 4 bases at V and 5 bases at J, with 18 bases between. The CDR3 runs to 15 residues. This clone was seen a few times. This receptor was taken from a human donor in good health. Some clones in this sample may be carry-over from other donors' samples. The chain carries TRBV9 and TRBJ2-5, with D unclear. The specimen was PBMCs. CDR3 residues: CASSTPEEYSETQYF. For the CDR3, the DNA is TGTGCCAGCAGCACACCCGAGGAGTATTCGGAGACCCAGTACTTC.